What follows are 12 T cell receptor beta chains derived from one specimen sequenced in a study of blood T cells in healthy people across ages. Next came a second PCR, run for 7 to 11 cycles, which used a sample-barcoded 5' primer along with a J-beta primer mix. Each CDR3 protein gets one entry after TCRdb re-called the 5' RACE reads with MiXCR. The table lists about 1.6 million distinct CDR3 sequences, about 31% of them singletons. Sequencing was performed on blood. All receptors come from a woman younger than 45 in good health.

The V call is TRBV20-1, the J call TRBJ1-1; perhaps TRBD1 as D (5 bases). The V end was cut by 7 bases, the J end by 4 bases, with 19 bases between. The CDR3 covers 14 residues. Germline V gene lookup returns CDR1 DFQATT and CDR2 SNEGSKA (reference sequence). CDR3 in amino acids: CSVGTPGRGTEAFF. CDR3 in DNA: TGCAGTGTCGGGACGCCCGGAAGAGGCACTGAAGCTTTCTTT.

This clonotype came up many times. The gene calls are TRBV29-1 and TRBJ2-1, with D perhaps assigned TRBD1 or TRBD2 (6 bases each). The V gene lost 3 bases and the J gene lost 8 bases, with 11 bases spanning the gap. The CDR3 sequence is 12 residues long. Per the germline V gene, CDR1 is SQVTM and CDR2 is ANQGSEA. Written as DNA, the CDR3 is TGCAGCGTTGAGAGGGGGGCCCATGAGCAGTTCTTC. Translation: CSVERGAHEQFF.

This clonotype was recorded a few times. This chain links TRBV5-1 with TRBJ2-1, with 13 bases identical to TRBD2. This CDR3 spans 16 amino acids. V dropped 4 bases and J dropped 4; count of bases not matched to a gene: 5. The germline V gene has CDR1 SGHRS and CDR2 YFSETQ. In DNA, the CDR3 is TGCGCCAGCAGCAAGGAACTAGCGGGAGGGTACAATGAGCAGTTCTTC. The encoded protein is CASSKELAGGYNEQFF.

In the case of this clonotype: The junction departs from the called germline gene at one end, perhaps through a read error. The rearrangement uses TRBV7-3 and TRBJ2-7, with D perhaps matching TRBD1 (5 bases). Germline values: CDR1 SGHTA, CDR2 FQGTGA. The CDR3 is 13 amino acids. In nucleotides, the CDR3 is TGTGCCAGCAGCTTTTCAAAGGGGTACGGGCAGTACTTC. Protein product: CASSFSKGYGQYF.

V is TRBV6-4 and J is TRBJ2-5, with D uncertain. V lost 0 bases and J 7 bases, leaving 9 bases between the germline ends. Germline CDR1 and CDR2: MRHNA and SNTAGT. This CDR3 is 13 amino acids long. The CDR3 nucleotides read TGTGCCAGCAGTGACTCGAGGTTTGGGACCCAGTACTTC. Its translation is CASSDSRFGTQYF.

This clonotype was counted a few times. The rearrangement uses TRBV14 and TRBJ1-4; D unresolved. V shed 4 bases and J shed 0 bases, with 12 bases lying between them. The CDR3 contains 16 residues. Germline CDR1 SGHDN, CDR2 FVKESK. The CDR3 DNA follows: TGTGCCAGCAGCCCCTCAACTTGGCCAACTAATGAAAAACTGTTTTTT. This encodes CASSPSTWPTNEKLFF.

The rearrangement joins TRBV27 to TRBJ2-7; 7 bases fit TRBD1. Unmatched junction bases numbered 10, after V lost 5 bases and J lost 3 bases. The CDR3 spans 15 residues. Germline V CDR1 and CDR2: MNHEY, SMNVEV (reference sequence). The CDR3 reads CASSPWDRSLYEQYF. In nucleotides, the CDR3 is TGTGCCAGCAGTCCCTGGGACAGATCTCTCTACGAGCAGTACTTC.

The rearrangement joins TRBV27 to TRBJ2-1; 13 positions agree with TRBD2. The CDR3 covers 16 residues. Germline CDR1 MNHEY, CDR2 SMNVEV (reference sequence). V lost 0 bases, J lost 7 bases, and 3 bases stayed unmatched. CDR3 sequence: CASSLSLGLAGNEQFF. CDR3 coding DNA: TGTGCCAGCAGTTTATCGTTGGGACTAGCGGGAAATGAGCAGTTCTTC.

This chain connects TRBV5-1 to TRBJ2-7; D perhaps matches TRBD2 (6 bases). Germline CDR1 SGHRS, CDR2 YFSETQ. The CDR3 consists of 15 residues. V was cut by 0 bases and J by 2 bases, with 12 bases left in between. The CDR3 reads CASSLGGETTYEQYF. CDR3 DNA sequence: TGCGCCAGCAGCTTGGGGGGGGAAACCACCTACGAGCAGTACTTC. The full variable domain, rest sourced from reference TRBV5-1 and TRBJ2-7, is KAGVTQTPRYLIKTRGQQVTLSCSPISGHRSVSWYQQTPGQGLQFLFEYFSETQRNKGNFPGRFSGRQFSNSRSEMNVSTLELGDSALYLCASSLGGETTYEQYFGPGTRLTVT.

Remarks on this clonotype: A much larger clone differs from this one at a single base, so this may be a read error. This sequence joins TRBV29-1 and TRBJ2-7; D is unresolved. The germline V gene encodes CDR1 SQVTM and CDR2 ANQGSEA. The CDR3 totals 13 residues. The DNA of the CDR3 is TGCAGCGCTGAAGAGTCCGCCGGGTACGAGCAGTACTTC. Translated: CSAEESAGYEQYF.

The chain joins TRBV30 to TRBJ1-4, with 9 bases identical to TRBD1. This CDR3 is built from 17 residues. Trimming cost V 3 bases and J 3 bases; bases outside gene matches: 11. CDR1 and CDR2 (germline): GTSNPN, SVGIG (reference sequence). In DNA form, the CDR3 reads TGTGCCTGGAGCCTGGGACAGGGATCTGTGGCTAATGAAAAACTGTTTTTT. Translation gives CAWSLGQGSVANEKLFF. Full variable domain (rest looked up from reference TRBV30 and TRBJ1-4): SQTIHQWPATLVQPVGSPLSLECTVEGTSNPNLYWYRQAAGRGLQLLFYSVGIGQISSEVPQNLSASRPQDRQFILSSKKLLLSDSGFYLCAWSLGQGSVANEKLFFGSGTQLSVL.

V and J are TRBV6-1 and TRBJ2-7, with D tentatively TRBD2 (6 bases). The CDR3 totals 12 residues. V lost 3 bases, J lost 6 bases, and 9 bases lay in between. The germline V gene encodes CDR1 MNHNS and CDR2 SASEGT. CDR3 protein: CASSDGGVEQYF. DNA for the CDR3: TGTGCCAGCAGTGATGGAGGGGTCGAGCAGTACTTC.